This TCR beta chain is drawn from a study of TIL therapy for anti-PD-1-resistant metastatic lung cancer. The study, taken as a whole, reports: The cohort had more treatment-naive, never-smoker and oncogene-addicted patients than typical.

Time point defined: pre-treatment sample, taken before nivolumab and TIL therapy. A note on this clone: Its antigen remains unidentified.

This was the immunoSEQ v3 assay. The data were produced by immunoSEQ multiplex PCR, yet TCRdb's version contains in-frame clones alone and is incomplete. Among about 50,000 clones listed, approximately 86% were seen once. This TCR was sampled from a person between 25 and 79 years old with non-small cell lung cancer. Sequencing was performed on blood, taken at baseline.

The CDR3 is CSVPPENTEAFF. Here the CDR3 DNA reads TGCAGCGTGCCGCCAGAGAACACTGAAGCTTTCTTT. The rearrangement links TRBV29-1 to TRBJ1-1; no clear D. The germline V gene has CDR1 SQVTM and CDR2 ANQGSEA. Trimming took off 6 bases at V and 1 base at J, with 9 bases between the two ends. CDR3 length: 12 residues.